The 31 T cell receptor beta chains reported below all come from one sample, sequenced in a study of OX40 agonist ivuxolimab in advanced cancers. The table came from immunoSEQ multiplex PCR; TCRdb's copy has only in-frame clones and leaves some out. The data hold approximately 33,000 clones, with 88% observed a single time. Sequences were derived from CD4+ or CD8+ T cells sorted from blood, sampled in a trial of the OX40 agonist ivuxolimab. The receptors derive from an adult with an advanced solid tumor such as melanoma, head and neck, liver or kidney cancer.

The chain combines TRBV6-5 with TRBJ1-1, with D unclear. V dropped 6 bases and J dropped 5 bases, with 16 bases sitting between them. The germline V gene has CDR1 MNHEY and CDR2 SVGAGI. The CDR3 is 14 residues long. CDR3 nucleotides: TGTGCCAGCAGCCTCCTGGGCCGGGGTACTGAAGCTTTCTTT. Its protein is CASSLLGRGTEAFF.

This clone was counted a few times. The J gene is TRBJ2-7, the V gene TRBV4-2; 10 nucleotides agree with TRBD2. Per germline, CDR1 LGHNA and CDR2 YNFKEQ. The V gene end was trimmed by 4 bases and the J gene end by 7 bases; junction bases not matched to a gene: 10. This CDR3 has 15 residues. The CDR3 region has the DNA TGTGCCAGCAGCCCGGGGACTAGCGAATCAGAAGAGCAGTACTTC. This codes for CASSPGTSESEEQYF.

The chain couples TRBV6-1 to TRBJ2-7; D is uncertain. V gave up 5 bases and J gave up 2 bases, with 10 bases separating them. This CDR3 has 13 amino acids. Per germline, CDR1 MNHNS and CDR2 SASEGT. CDR3 bases: TGTGCCAGCAGTTCAACTCAGACCTACGAGCAGTACTTC. The encoded protein is CASSSTQTYEQYF.

The J gene is TRBJ2-7, the V gene TRBV29-1; D not resolved. This CDR3 has 12 residues. V was cut by 6 bases and J by 1 base, with 10 bases left in between. Per the germline V gene, CDR1 is SQVTM and CDR2 is ANQGSEA. The CDR3 sequence: CSVLAQSYEQYF. Written as DNA, the CDR3 is TGCAGCGTCCTGGCCCAGTCCTACGAGCAGTACTTC.

This clone was detected only once. The chain combines TRBV27 with TRBJ2-7, with D unclear. CDR1 is MNHEY and CDR2 is SMNVEV in the germline V gene (reference sequence). This CDR3 comprises 14 residues. Trimming removed 3 bases at V and 3 bases at J, with 12 bases between. Written as DNA, the CDR3 is TGTGCCAGCAGTTTCTACGGAACCGGCTACGAGCAGTACTTC. Its translation: CASSFYGTGYEQYF.

This clone was seen a handful of times. The V call is TRBV6-1, the J call TRBJ1-1; D not resolved. The CDR3 consists of 12 residues. Germline lookup yields CDR1 MNHNS and CDR2 SASEGT. Trimming stripped 6 bases from V and 1 base from J, with 6 bases between. This chain's CDR3 is CASRRSNTEAFF. The DNA of the CDR3 is TGTGCCAGCAGAAGATCGAACACTGAAGCTTTCTTT.

The chain combines TRBV10-3 with TRBJ2-7, with D uncertain. The CDR3 extends over 18 amino acids. Germline values: CDR1 ENHRY, CDR2 SYGVKD. V lost 0 bases, J lost 3 bases, and 21 bases lay in between. The CDR3 DNA follows: TGTGCCATCAGTGAGTCACAAGGTCGGAGCAGACCGAACTACGAGCAGTACTTC. Encoded protein: CAISESQGRSRPNYEQYF.

This sequence joins TRBV9 and TRBJ2-3; 10 bases align to TRBD2. This CDR3 spans 15 amino acids. The germline CDR1 and CDR2 sequences are SGDLS and YYNGEE. Trimming removed 5 bases from V and 4 bases from J; junction bases left unmatched: 7. The CDR3 DNA sequence: TGTGCCAGCAGGGGAGCGGGAGGGCCTTCAGATACGCAGTATTTT. Encoded protein: CASRGAGGPSDTQYF.

This clone has only one observation. The chain joins TRBV4-1 to TRBJ2-1; a weak D match, TRBD2 (5 bases). CDR1 is MGHRA and CDR2 is YSYEKL in the germline V gene. This CDR3 is built from 16 residues. V lost 0 bases and J lost 2, with 11 bases in between. CDR3 sequence (DNA): TGCGCCAGCAGCCAAGAAGGTAGCGAGGCCTACAATGAGCAGTTCTTC. Translated, it gives CASSQEGSEAYNEQFF.

V and J are TRBV28 and TRBJ2-7, with 7 positions matching TRBD1. This CDR3 region has 14 residues. The ends lost 5 bases at V and 3 bases at J; junction bases unmatched: 7. The germline gives CDR1 MDHEN, CDR2 SYDVKM. CDR3 sequence (DNA): TGTGCCAGCAGTGAAACAGGGGACGTCTACGAGCAGTACTTC. Translation gives CASSETGDVYEQYF.

V is TRBV19 and J is TRBJ1-1, with D possibly matching TRBD1 (6 bases). The length of the CDR3 is 15 residues. V lost 4 bases and J lost 3, with 15 bases in between. From germline, CDR1 is LNHDA and CDR2 SQIVND (reference sequence). The chain's CDR3 is CASSRFSGADTEAFF. The CDR3 DNA sequence: TGTGCCAGTAGTAGGTTCTCGGGGGCCGACACTGAAGCTTTCTTT.

The chain links TRBV4-1 to TRBJ1-2; no clear D gene. The CDR3 is made up of 15 amino acids. Germline assignment: CDR1 MGHRA and CDR2 YSYEKL. The V gene lost 0 bases and the J gene lost 5 bases, with 13 bases spanning the gap. The CDR3 sequence is CASSQDVSELYGYTF. The CDR3, as DNA: TGCGCCAGCAGCCAAGACGTCTCAGAACTTTATGGCTACACCTTC.

The chain has TRBV4-2 and TRBJ2-1; D call uncertain. V lost 0 bases, J lost 8 bases, and 8 bases lay in between. Germline assignment: CDR1 LGHNA and CDR2 YNFKEQ. This CDR3 comprises 13 residues. The CDR3 bases are TGTGCCAGCAGCCAAGATAATCCTCATGAGCAGTTCTTC. Translating gives CASSQDNPHEQFF.

The rearrangement joins TRBV30 to TRBJ2-1; either TRBD1 or TRBD2 may fit D (5 bases each). The CDR3 is made up of 13 amino acids. Germline loops: CDR1 GTSNPN, CDR2 SVGIG (reference sequence). Trimming cost V 0 bases and J 8 bases, with 11 bases left between them. The CDR3 sequence is CAWSVRGNDEQFF. The CDR3 DNA reads TGTGCCTGGAGTGTACGGGGCAACGATGAGCAGTTCTTC.

This chain joins TRBV28 and TRBJ1-4; 7 bases map to TRBD1. V was clipped by 5 bases and J by 7 bases; unmatched bases: 10. CDR3 length: 15 residues. CDR1 is MDHEN and CDR2 is SYDVKM in the germline V gene. The CDR3 DNA reads as TGTGCCAGCAGTCAGGAAAGGGACAGCGTTGAAAAACTGTTTTTT. Translation: CASSQERDSVEKLFF.

This chain uses TRBV4-2 with TRBJ2-2; the match to TRBD2 covers 9 bases. Germline CDR1 is LGHNA and CDR2 is YNFKEQ. CDR3 length: 15 residues. With V trimmed by 1 base and J by 3 bases, 0 bases remained unmatched. This CDR3 is CASSQGTSDTGELFF. The CDR3 DNA is TGTGCCAGCAGCCAAGGGACTAGCGACACCGGGGAGCTGTTTTTT.

A note on this clone: Other nucleotide sequences in the sample specify the same CDR3. The chain joins TRBV6-4 to TRBJ2-3; 10 nucleotides match TRBD1. The germline V gene encodes CDR1 MRHNA and CDR2 SNTAGT. V gave up 2 bases and J gave up 4 bases; unmatched junction bases: 0. This CDR3 comprises 14 residues. The CDR3 protein is CASSDGQGADTQYF. CDR3 in DNA: TGTGCCAGCAGTGACGGACAGGGGGCAGATACGCAGTATTTT.

The chain recombines TRBV5-6 with TRBJ1-1; TRBD1 matches 11 bases. Germline loops: CDR1 SGHDT, CDR2 YYEEEE. V was pared by 4 bases and J by 5 bases, with 13 bases of the junction left unmatched. The CDR3 is made up of 17 amino acids. The CDR3 is CASSLGPGTGGKTEAFF. In nucleotides, the CDR3 is TGTGCCAGCAGCCTGGGTCCCGGGACAGGGGGAAAGACTGAAGCTTTCTTT.

The gene calls are TRBV7-9 and TRBJ2-5; weak D call: TRBD1 (6 bases). The germline V gene encodes CDR1 SEHNR and CDR2 FQNEAQ (reference sequence). With 5 bases removed from V and 2 bases from J, the gap between germline ends came to 9 bases. The CDR3 covers 13 residues. CDR3 coding DNA: TGTGCCAGCAGCCCGCAGGGGCAAGAGACCCAGTACTTC. Encoded protein: CASSPQGQETQYF.

The CDR3 reads CASSSGTGDDQPQHF. CDR3 sequence (DNA): TGTGCCAGCTCATCCGGGACAGGGGACGATCAGCCCCAGCATTTT. The chain combines TRBV18 with TRBJ1-5, with 10 bases identical to TRBD1. Germline V gene sequence: CDR1 KGHSH, CDR2 LQKENI. Trimming cost V 5 bases and J 5 bases; bases outside gene matches: 6. The CDR3 is 15 residues long.

The chain combines TRBV9 with TRBJ2-7, with 9 positions matching TRBD1. This CDR3 is 15 amino acids long. The V gene's germline CDR1 is SGDLS and CDR2 YYNGEE. V lost 3 bases, J lost 4 bases, and 8 bases stayed unmatched. CDR3 region: CASSATGGLGYEQYF. CDR3 DNA: TGTGCCAGCAGCGCGACAGGGGGGTTGGGTTACGAGCAGTACTTC.

V usage is TRBV19 and J usage is TRBJ2-7; 9 bases map to TRBD2. The CDR3 is 16 residues long. The V segment lost 5 bases and the J segment 0 bases; nucleotides outside the gene matches: 8. Germline V gene sequence: CDR1 LNHDA, CDR2 SQIVND (reference sequence). CDR3 protein: CASSLTSGPLSYEQYF. The CDR3 DNA follows: TGTGCCAGTAGTCTAACTAGCGGGCCACTCTCCTACGAGCAGTACTTC.

The genes are TRBV12-5 and TRBJ1-2; D perhaps matches TRBD1 (5 bases). The V and J ends lost 0 bases and 6 bases respectively, with 20 bases between them. The germline V gene has CDR1 LGHNT and CDR2 FRNRAP. The length of the CDR3 is 17 residues. In nucleotides, the CDR3 is TGTGCTAGTGGTTTGGTACTCCCCTCCGGGACCCCAAATGGCTACACCTTC. Translated: CASGLVLPSGTPNGYTF.

The V and J genes are TRBV4-2 and TRBJ2-3, with D possibly being TRBD2 (5 bases). Germline V gene lookup returns CDR1 LGHNA and CDR2 YNFKEQ. The CDR3 is made up of 15 amino acids. Trimming removed 0 bases from V and 2 bases from J, with 9 bases in between. The CDR3: CASSQEGGPTDTQYF. In DNA form, the CDR3 reads TGTGCCAGCAGCCAAGAAGGCGGGCCCACAGATACGCAGTATTTT.

The chain couples TRBV6-5 to TRBJ1-2; possible D gene TRBD1, 6 bases. Trimming pared 2 bases from V and 0 bases from J, leaving 10 bases between. The CDR3 contains 15 residues. Germline CDR1 MNHEY, CDR2 SVGAGI. In DNA form, the CDR3 reads TGTGCCAGCAGTTACGGGACATCGACTAACTATGGCTACACCTTC. It is translated as CASSYGTSTNYGYTF.

This rearrangement joins TRBV9 to TRBJ2-3, with D perhaps TRBD2 (5 bases). The CDR3 has 15 amino acids. CDR1 is SGDLS, CDR2 YYNGEE, per germline. V shed 4 bases and J shed 2 bases, with 14 bases lying between them. This CDR3 reads CASSPRTHYTDTQYF. The DNA for the CDR3 is TGTGCCAGCAGCCCTAGGACTCATTACACAGATACGCAGTATTTT.

The chain has TRBV18 and TRBJ2-3; the match to TRBD1 covers 10 bases. Germline V gene sequence: CDR1 KGHSH, CDR2 LQKENI. This CDR3 has 17 residues. V was pared by 1 base and J by 2 bases, with 6 bases of the junction left unmatched. The DNA of the CDR3 is TGTGCCAGCTCACCACGGGACAGGGGCGGGATCACAGATACGCAGTATTTT. It specifies CASSPRDRGGITDTQYF.

The chain joins TRBV2 to TRBJ2-1; D is undetermined. V lost 3 bases and J lost 2, with 5 bases in between. The length of the CDR3 is 13 residues. CDR1 is SNHLY, CDR2 FYNNEI, per germline. Here the CDR3 DNA reads TGTGCCAGCAGTGATGCTACCTACAATGAGCAGTTCTTC. Protein product: CASSDATYNEQFF.

J is TRBJ2-1 and V is TRBV9, with TRBD2 matching 8 bases. The CDR3 consists of 18 residues. CDR1 SGDLS and CDR2 YYNGEE come from the germline V gene. V was pared by 2 bases and J by 5 bases, with 15 bases of the junction left unmatched. CDR3 protein: CASSVSPSGSSGNNEQFF. In DNA, the CDR3 is TGTGCCAGCAGCGTCTCACCCAGCGGGAGTTCGGGCAACAATGAGCAGTTCTTC.

The V call is TRBV2, the J call TRBJ2-1; D might be TRBD1 (5 bases). CDR3 size: 17 residues. Germline values: CDR1 SNHLY, CDR2 FYNNEI. The germline V and J ends were trimmed by 4 bases and 4 bases, with 20 bases remaining between them. CDR3 nucleotide sequence: TGTGCCAGCAGTGGTTTTAAAGACAGACCACTATACAATGAGCAGTTCTTC. Amino acids: CASSGFKDRPLYNEQFF.

The V call is TRBV28, the J call TRBJ2-1; D call uncertain. The CDR3 is made up of 13 amino acids. Germline V gives CDR1 MDHEN, CDR2 SYDVKM. Between the trimmed V and J ends, which lost 2 bases and 8 bases, there was a span of 10 bases. Here the CDR3 reads CASSLGFEDEQFF. The CDR3, as DNA: TGTGCCAGCAGTTTAGGTTTCGAGGATGAGCAGTTCTTC.